These 26 T cell receptor beta chains came from one sample sequenced in a study of blood T cell repertoires in COVID-19. TCRdb's copy holds only in-frame clones and misses some; the assay was immunoSEQ multiplex PCR. The data show around 300,000 clones, about nine tenths seen once. What was sequenced was peripheral blood. All receptors come from a woman aged 25 to 39 with active or convalescent COVID-19.

This chain uses TRBV28 with TRBJ1-6, with D tentatively TRBD1 (5 bases). V shed 2 bases and J shed 7 bases, with 15 bases lying between them. CDR1 and CDR2 (germline): MDHEN, SYDVKM. The CDR3 contains 16 residues. The DNA for the CDR3 is TGTGCCAGCAGTTTAATGACAGTAAAGCTAAATTCACCCCTCCACTTT. The encoded protein is CASSLMTVKLNSPLHF. The full variable domain, its missing parts supplied by reference TRBV28 and TRBJ1-6, is DVKVTQSSRYLVKRTGEKVFLECVQDMDHENMFWYRQDPGLGLRLIYFSYDVKMKEKGDIPEGYSVSREKKERFSLILESASTNQTSMYLCASSLMTVKLNSPLHFGNGTRLTVT.

This rearrangement joins TRBV10-3 to TRBJ1-1; D gene ambiguous. Germline-derived CDR1 and CDR2 are ENHRY and SYGVKD. With 3 bases removed from V and 1 base from J, the gap between germline ends came to 12 bases. The CDR3 extends over 15 amino acids. In nucleotides, the CDR3 is TGTGCCATCAGTGATACCACTCGGGGGAACACTGAAGCTTTCTTT. This gives the protein CAISDTTRGNTEAFF.

This clone has just a few counts. The genes are TRBV6-5 and TRBJ1-2, with TRBD1 matching over 8 bases. The trim removed 4 bases at V and 4 bases at J, leaving 8 bases unmatched. This CDR3 is 15 amino acids long. Germline assignment: CDR1 MNHEY and CDR2 SVGAGI. CDR3 in amino acids: CASSSRQGRIYGYTF. DNA of the CDR3: TGTGCCAGCAGTTCCCGACAGGGGAGAATCTATGGCTACACCTTC.

This clone was observed a few times. V is TRBV6-5 and J is TRBJ1-2, with 11 bases matching TRBD1. CDR1 is MNHEY, CDR2 SVGAGI, per germline. Trimming at V came to 7 bases and at J to 7 bases, leaving 8 bases not matched to a gene. CDR3 size: 14 residues. The CDR3 DNA is TGTGCCAGCAACGTCCGGGACAGGGGGAGTGGCTACACCTTC. The encoded protein is CASNVRDRGSGYTF.

As regards this clone: One junction end does not reproduce the germline sequence, and a read error may be involved. This sequence joins TRBV27 and TRBJ1-2, with unresolved D. The germline gives CDR1 MNHEY, CDR2 SMNVEV (reference sequence). The CDR3 totals 14 residues. Here the CDR3 reads CASSLSVANYGYTF. In nucleotides, the CDR3 is TGTGCCAGCAGTCTATCCGTCGCTAACTATGGCTACACCTTC.

The V and J genes are TRBV7-2 and TRBJ2-7; 10 nucleotides align to TRBD1. The CDR3 is 16 residues long. Germline V lookup: CDR1 SGHTA, CDR2 FQGNSA. The junction had 14 bases not matched to a gene; V was cut back by 6 bases and J by 6 bases. CDR3 sequence: CASRSPGQGLGGEQYF. CDR3 coding DNA: TGTGCCAGCAGATCTCCGGGACAGGGGCTAGGTGGCGAGCAGTACTTC.

The chain uses TRBV21-1 and TRBJ1-3; the DNA was not used to check the table's D call, TRBD1. TRBV21-1 is marked as a pseudogene. The CDR3 runs 17 residues. CDR3 protein: CASSLRDRRQAGNTIYF. The CDR3 DNA reads TGTGCCAGCAGCCTTCGGGACAGAAGGCAGGCTGGAAACACCATATATTTT.

The chain is built from TRBV25-1 and TRBJ2-3, with 10 bases identical to TRBD1. CDR3 size: 16 residues. CDR1 and CDR2 from the germline V gene are MGHDK and SYGVNS. V trimming: 5 bases; J trimming: 3 bases; junction bases outside the gene matches: 8. The CDR3 DNA reads as TGTGCCAGCAGTCAACCGGGACAGGGGATGACAGATACGCAGTATTTT. This translates into CASSQPGQGMTDTQYF.

Details on this clone: At the DNA level, this CDR3 is encoded by other sequences in the same sample as well. This chain links TRBV18 with TRBJ1-1; 8 nucleotides agree with TRBD1. CDR1 KGHSH and CDR2 LQKENI come from the germline V gene. The CDR3 runs 13 residues. The V gene end was trimmed by 5 bases and the J gene end by 4 bases; junction bases not matched to a gene: 3. CDR3 in amino acids: CASSGTGGTEAFF. The CDR3 DNA reads as TGTGCCAGCTCAGGTACAGGGGGCACTGAAGCTTTCTTT.

Only one count was recorded for this clone. The CDR3 coding sequence is TGTGCCAGCAGCTTGGCTTTCAAGGGGGACTACAATGAGCAGTTCTTC. It translates to CASSLAFKGDYNEQFF. The genes are TRBV5-5 and TRBJ2-1; the D gene is possibly TRBD1 (6 bases). The germline gives CDR1 SGHKS, CDR2 YYEKEE (reference sequence). With 0 bases removed from V and 3 bases from J, the gap between germline ends came to 13 bases. There are 16 residues in the CDR3.

J is TRBJ2-7 and V is TRBV4-1; 7 bases are a match to TRBD1. Per germline, CDR1 MGHRA and CDR2 YSYEKL. The V segment lost 0 bases and the J segment 6 bases; nucleotides outside the gene matches: 11. The CDR3 loop spans 16 amino acids. The CDR3: CASSQDLRGGNREQYF. The CDR3 nucleotides are TGCGCCAGCAGCCAAGATCTTCGAGGGGGCAATCGCGAGCAGTACTTC.

This chain connects TRBV18 to TRBJ2-2, with TRBD1 matching over 10 bases. The junction had 6 bases not matched to a gene; V was cut back by 5 bases and J by 0 bases. The germline CDR1 and CDR2 sequences are KGHSH and LQKENI. This CDR3 is built from 17 residues. In nucleotides, the CDR3 is TGTGCCAGCTCATCACGGGACAGGGGCTCGAACACCGGGGAGCTGTTTTTT. Protein product: CASSSRDRGSNTGELFF.

The V call is TRBV28, the J call TRBJ2-5; D remains ambiguous. The CDR3 is 13 amino acids. The V gene's germline CDR1 is MDHEN and CDR2 SYDVKM. The germline V and J ends were trimmed by 7 bases and 4 bases, with 13 bases remaining between them. CDR3 sequence (DNA): TGTGCCAGCACCACTTCGGGTGGAGAGACCCAGTACTTC. This sequence encodes CASTTSGGETQYF.

V and J are TRBV6-5 and TRBJ1-5; D unclear. Per the germline V gene, CDR1 is MNHEY and CDR2 is SVGAGI. The length of the CDR3 is 14 residues. V was pared by 6 bases and J by 0 bases, with 9 bases between. This CDR3 reads CASRAVHSNQPQHF. The CDR3, as DNA: TGTGCCAGCAGGGCAGTCCATAGCAATCAGCCCCAGCATTTT.

V gene TRBV5-1 combines with J gene TRBJ2-1; no clear D gene. The CDR3 length is 16 residues. V lost 4 bases and J lost 4, with 18 bases in between. CDR1 is SGHRS, CDR2 YFSETQ, per germline. CDR3 bases: TGCGCCAGCAGCCCCCCGCTCGACTCCCGATACAATGAGCAGTTCTTC. Protein product: CASSPPLDSRYNEQFF.

The chain joins TRBV9 to TRBJ2-3; D ambiguous. V was cut by 3 bases and J by 6 bases, with 14 bases left in between. The CDR3 extends over 14 amino acids. Germline assignment: CDR1 SGDLS and CDR2 YYNGEE. CDR3 nucleotides: TGTGCCAGCAGCGCCGGGTCGTATGGGGATACGCAGTATTTT. It codes for CASSAGSYGDTQYF.

This chain connects TRBV5-4 to TRBJ1-5; 8 bases are a match to TRBD1. The CDR3 contains 14 residues. Per germline, CDR1 SGHNT and CDR2 YYREEE (reference sequence). The ends lost 6 bases at V and 6 bases at J; junction bases unmatched: 8. The CDR3 loop reads CASTIQGAGQPQHF. CDR3 DNA: TGTGCCAGCACTATCCAGGGGGCAGGTCAGCCCCAGCATTTT.

The CDR3 region has the DNA TGTGCCAGCAGCCTGGGACTAGCGAACACCGGGGAGCTGTTTTTT. Residues: CASSLGLANTGELFF. The V gene is TRBV7-2, the J gene TRBJ2-2; TRBD2 aligns across 8 bases. Germline trimming cut 5 bases from V and 0 bases from J; bases unmatched to any gene: 2. The V gene's germline CDR1 is SGHTA and CDR2 FQGNSA. The CDR3 covers 15 residues.

The V call is TRBV6-2 or TRBV6-3, the J call TRBJ1-5; 7 nucleotides line up with TRBD1. Trimming took 6 bases from V and 6 from J; bases not matched to a gene: 5. There are 13 residues in the CDR3. CDR1 and CDR2 from the germline V gene are MNHEY and SVGEGT. DNA for the CDR3: TGTGCCAGCAGCCGGGACAGACCTCAGCCCCAGCATTTT. Protein sequence: CASSRDRPQPQHF.

The chain links TRBV5-1 to TRBJ1-6, with TRBD1 matching 11 bases. CDR3 length: 15 amino acids. The V segment lost 0 bases and the J segment 10 bases; nucleotides outside the gene matches: 3. The germline V gene has CDR1 SGHRS and CDR2 YFSETQ. In nucleotides, the CDR3 is TGCGCCAGCAGCTTGGAGGGGACAGGGGGATCACCCCTCCACTTT. Its translation: CASSLEGTGGSPLHF. Based on the CDR3 plus reference TRBV5-1 and TRBJ1-6, the full variable domain is KAGVTQTPRYLIKTRGQQVTLSCSPISGHRSVSWYQQTPGQGLQFLFEYFSETQRNKGNFPGRFSGRQFSNSRSEMNVSTLELGDSALYLCASSLEGTGGSPLHFGNGTRLTVT.

V gene TRBV3-1 (or the pseudogene TRBV3-2) combines with J gene TRBJ1-2, with 9 bases fitting TRBD1. J lost 4 bases, V lost 3 bases, and 6 bases had no gene match. CDR3 length equals 15 residues. Germline CDR1 reads LGHDT; CDR2 reads YNNKEL (reference sequence). CDR3 amino acids: CASSQGQGMSYGYTF. In nucleotides, the CDR3 is TGTGCCAGCAGCCAGGGACAGGGTATGAGCTATGGCTACACCTTC.

The genes are TRBV21-1 and TRBJ1-1. TRBV21-1 is tagged as a pseudogene. The CDR3 totals 14 residues. CDR3 sequence: CASSKGRWRAEAFF. The CDR3 bases are TGTGCCAGCAGCAAGGGGCGGTGGAGGGCTGAAGCTTTCTTT.

This clone appeared a few times. V gene TRBV6-6 combines with J gene TRBJ1-1; D remains unclear. The CDR3 is 13 residues long. Germline V gene data show CDR1 as MNHNY and CDR2 as SVGAGI (reference sequence). Trimming cost V 6 bases and J 0 bases, with 8 bases left between them. The CDR3 DNA sequence: TGTGCCAGCAGACGGGATTTGAACACTGAAGCTTTCTTT. Translating it yields CASRRDLNTEAFF.

The rearrangement uses TRBV9 and TRBJ2-1, with D tentatively TRBD2 (7 bases). The CDR3 spans 18 residues. V was clipped by 4 bases and J by 5 bases, with 25 bases between them. The germline V gene has CDR1 SGDLS and CDR2 YYNGEE. The CDR3 loop reads CASSKDPFAGAHDNEQFF. In DNA, the CDR3 is TGTGCCAGCAGCAAAGACCCCTTTGCGGGGGCCCACGACAATGAGCAGTTCTTC.

This chain joins TRBV2 and TRBJ2-7; D is possibly TRBD2 (6 bases). The length of the CDR3 is 15 residues. In germline, CDR1 is SNHLY, CDR2 FYNNEI. V gave up 8 bases and J gave up 1 base, with 18 bases separating them. The DNA for the CDR3 is TGTGCCAGCGGTTGGCGGGGTGGGGTATCCTACGAGCAGTACTTC. As protein: CASGWRGGVSYEQYF.

This chain links TRBV27 with TRBJ2-3; D gene unclear. Germline CDR1 is MNHEY and CDR2 is SMNVEV (reference sequence). V was cut by 2 bases and J by 3 bases, with 6 bases left in between. This CDR3 region has 13 residues. For the CDR3, the DNA is TGTGCCAGCAGTTTAGCCAGGACAGATACGCAGTATTTT. This encodes CASSLARTDTQYF.